This T cell receptor (beta chain) was obtained from a study of beta chain features in type 1 diabetes (dated by TCRdb to the late 2010s). In the study overall: Patients and healthy donors did not differ in mean age, gender distribution, total cell number or subset yield. Regulatory and stem cell-like memory subsets were obtained from only 8 patients and roughly eight healthy donors, while naive and central memory subsets were obtained from all 28 donors. A total of roughly 110 million sorted cells were examined across all samples, and the number of cells per subset was strongly correlated with RNA yield. The study compared TCRB repertoires of sorted circulating CD4+ T cell subsets between recently diagnosed type 1 diabetes patients and matched healthy donors.

The CDR3 sequence holds 16 residues, the cysteine and phenylalanine included. Of the read, only the CDR3 DNA is kept; its 48 bases are in frame from base 1. V is cut by 4 bases and J by 0 bases, and the space between the germline ends is 15 bases. The germline V gene encodes CDR1 MDHEN and CDR2 SYDVKM. From each donor, a single peripheral blood sample of about 110 mL on average was drawn into heparinised tubes. Naive, central memory, regulatory and stem cell-like memory CD4+ T cells were sorted on a BD FACSAria II using a panel including CD45RO, CCR7, CD25, CD127, CD95 and CD27. All sorted populations exceeded 95% purity. Right away, PBMCs were isolated by Lymphoprep density gradient centrifugation and were stained directly, with no culture step. To minimize batch effects, samples were stained and sorted in pairs, one healthy donor with one patient per experiment. Overall study results and their limits: Because cDNA was sequenced instead of genomic DNA, highly expressing activated cells could be over-represented, though the groups showed no difference in activation or CD3 levels. PCR might favor shorter templates, but patient and control samples were amplified and corrected together, so any skew would affect both groups equally. Patients with type 1 diabetes made fewer insertions and deleted more nucleotides at VDJ recombination sites, implying thymic rearrangement abnormalities. Because the HLA sub-analyses included only small numbers of individuals, any influence of HLA type on TCRB rearrangement was left unresolved. Naive, central memory and regulatory TCRB repertoires appeared to be more alike among patients than among healthy donors. A moderate but significant shortening of TCRB CDR3 length was observed in type 1 diabetes patients in all four CD4+ subsets.

The High Capacity cDNA Reverse Transcription Kit was used to reverse transcribe all of the isolated RNA, meaning that expressed TCRB transcripts were what got sequenced. Deep immunoSEQ sequencing was applied to naive, central memory and regulatory T cell samples, giving an average of roughly 3.5 million total reads per sample. Sorted cells were lysed in RLT buffer, and RNA was extracted using DNase-treated RNeasy Micro or Mini kits according to cell number. Each cell subset was processed on its own to prevent cross-contamination, while patient and healthy donor samples were processed together. Using the immunoSEQ multiplex PCR, TCRB sequences were amplified from cDNA into 87-bp fragments spanning the CDR3 region. Amplicons were sequenced on the Illumina HiSeq platform. The study's processing was this. Synthetic template baselines were used to correct PCR bias computationally, reads within Hamming distance 2 were collapsed together, and singletons that could not be merged were discarded. By aligning reads against IMGT, V, D and J genes, CDR3 length, and insertions or deletions at six rearrangement sites were assigned. Within each subset, clonotype counts were normalized to sorted cell number, and only after that were true diversity and Gini coefficients computed with the tcR R package. The overlap coefficient, calculated on TCRB nucleotide sequences, was used to quantify repertoire sharing. As a proxy for the pre-selection repertoire, out-of-frame TCRB sequences from naive cells were analyzed. TCRdb took this table from immuneACCESS and kept in-frame rearrangements with V and J called. Such tables lack part of the clones; where checked against another copy, unresolved V genes explain under half of the gap, and the rest is unexplained. That table is the source of V, J and clone size, and D and trimming were worked out from the DNA. Present in this sample are about 620,000 clones, 15% of which were seen just once. Roughly 0.098% of the sample lies in the top ten.

On this clone: Its antigen is not yet known. It has no much larger one-base neighbor in the sample; base qualities were not kept.

Here the chain combines TRBV28 and TRBJ2-5, with a weak D call of TRBD1 (6 bases match). Sequencing was performed on naive CD4+ T cells from blood. The cell subset or site label here, explained by the study, means: true naive CD4+ T cells. This TCR was sampled from a young man in good health. The nucleotides are TGTGCCAGCAGTTACCCCCTACAGGGCTACCAAGAGACCCAGTACTTC. The encoded protein is CASSYPLQGYQETQYF. With the portions outside the CDR3 filled from the reference TRBV28 and TRBJ2-5 genes, the complete variable region becomes DVKVTQSSRYLVKRTGEKVFLECVQDMDHENMFWYRQDPGLGLRLIYFSYDVKMKEKGDIPEGYSVSREKKERFSLILESASTNQTSMYLCASSYPLQGYQETQYFGPGTRLLVL.